Below, one T cell receptor beta chain is given with its context. No cognate antigen has been identified for it. The read gets to within 3 residues of the CDR3 end, and the germline J gene fills in the rest. Using the immunoSEQ assay, multiplex PCR amplified TCR beta CDR3 regions from an average of approximately 1,300 ng of genomic DNA per sample. The assay corrected primer bias using a complete synthetic TCR repertoire to establish an amplification baseline. The amplicons were sequenced using the Illumina platform. The study's own analysis went as follows. Sequences were error-corrected by clustering with frequency ratios and a modified nearest-neighbor algorithm, then analyzed in the immunoSEQ Analyzer with IMGT gene definitions. TCR richness and evenness were averaged over 20 rarefaction repeats at each rarefaction depth, excluding samples with fewer sequences than the depth. Wilcoxon rank sum tests with FDR correction were used to compare V, D and J gene relative abundances between the groups. An intraclass correlation of 90% to 97% for TCR richness and an average of about 77% across 66 gene segments were obtained from the blinded duplicates. The clones in this table, taken by TCRdb from immuneACCESS, are in-frame only. Not every clone is retained; where verified, under half of the shortfall comes from an unresolved V gene, and the cause of the rest is unknown. The V and J calls and the clone size are those of that table, but D and trimming were determined from the DNA. The sample's own table lists about 14,000 clones. Roughly 8.2% of the sample is taken by the ten largest.

The entry originates in a study of T cells in women clearing cervical HPV infection (dated 2018 in TCRdb). Regarding the research as a whole: The cases were about 23 women with histologically confirmed HPV16-related CIN3 or worse, and 2 of those women had invasive cancers. Controls were around 25 women whose single incident HPV16 infection cleared within 12 months without precancer or cancer developing. Case blood was taken at the visit when the lesion was first identified, whereas control blood was taken when infection was no longer detected. For cases, a median interval of about 150 days, with an interquartile range of about 90 to 210 days, was observed between lesion detection and blood sampling. HLA typing was available for only a few women, so HLA type could not be excluded as a confounder. This exploratory proof-of-principle case-control study, nested within the Guanacaste HPV Natural History Study in Costa Rica, compared TCR repertoires among women with different cervical HPV16 outcomes. Cases and controls were matched on year of sample collection and on age within five years. Median age was roughly 33 years in cases versus over 37 in controls, and baseline characteristics did not differ significantly. In the parent cohort, roughly 10,000 women aged 18 or older were enrolled in Guanacaste, Costa Rica, during 1993 to 1994 and were followed for more than 6 years. Five blinded duplicates per group were added as quality controls, giving around 60 samples: 50 or so participants and 10 replicates. Beyond this particular receptor, the publication reports: Whether associations preceded infection or resulted from infection could not be shown with the cross-sectional design, and effector/memory subsets and HPV-specific T cells were not isolated. Lower TRBV6-7 relative abundance was observed in cases than in controls (roughly 0.11% versus 0.16%; Bonferroni P = 0.0008). Random forest classifiers combining richness and V gene abundances distinguished cases from controls with an estimated AUC of approximately 0.8. Significantly higher TCR repertoire richness was observed in CIN3+ cases than in controls across sequencing depths, whereas no difference in evenness was found. Because T-cell numbers per sample were unknown, differences in richness could reflect varying T-cell content rather than repertoire biology.

The CDR3 numbers 17 residues from cysteine through phenylalanine. The DNA covers only part of the CDR3, 42 bases in frame from base 1. Clipping removes 2 bases from V and 4 bases from J, with 11 as the unmatched junction base count. The germline V gene (reference sequence) specifies WNHNN as CDR1 and SYGVQD as CDR2. Every participant had a single incident cervical HPV16 infection, and women with prevalent HPV16 infections were excluded. Cervical HPV DNA was detected with MY09/MY11 PCR, and genotyping was done with dot-blot hybridization. Approximately 15 mL of heparinized blood were centrifuged, and the buffy coat was aliquoted, frozen at -30°C, then stored at -80°C. QIAGEN kits were used to extract genomic DNA from the buffy coat specimens.

The chain employs TRBV10-1 and TRBJ2-1; 7 of the junction bases match TRBD1. Sample: blood buffy coat. This TCR was recovered from a woman aged 18-70 years with a cervical HPV16 infection that either progressed to CIN3+ or cleared (not recorded which). Here the CDR3 is given as CASSERGTTGRYNEQFF. CDR3 DNA (partial): TGCGCCAGCAGTGAGAGGGGGACGACAGGGCGATACAATGAG.